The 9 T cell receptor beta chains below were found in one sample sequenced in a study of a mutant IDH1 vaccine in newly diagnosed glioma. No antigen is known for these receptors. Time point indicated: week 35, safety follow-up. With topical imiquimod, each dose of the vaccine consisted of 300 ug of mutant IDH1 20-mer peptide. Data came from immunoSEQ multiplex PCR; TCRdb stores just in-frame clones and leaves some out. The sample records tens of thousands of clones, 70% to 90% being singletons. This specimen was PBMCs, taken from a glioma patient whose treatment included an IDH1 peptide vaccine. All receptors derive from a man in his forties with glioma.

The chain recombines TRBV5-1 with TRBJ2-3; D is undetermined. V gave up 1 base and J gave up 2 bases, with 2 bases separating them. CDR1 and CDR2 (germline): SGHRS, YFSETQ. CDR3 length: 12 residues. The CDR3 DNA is TGCGCCAGCAGCTTGACCACAGATACGCAGTATTTT. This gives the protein CASSLTTDTQYF.

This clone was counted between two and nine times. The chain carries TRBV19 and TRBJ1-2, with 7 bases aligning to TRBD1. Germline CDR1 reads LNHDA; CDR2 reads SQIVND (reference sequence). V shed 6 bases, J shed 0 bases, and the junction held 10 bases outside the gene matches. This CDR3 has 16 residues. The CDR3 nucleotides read TGTGCCAGTAGCCGATCACAGGGGATAACTAACTATGGCTACACCTTC. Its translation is CASSRSQGITNYGYTF. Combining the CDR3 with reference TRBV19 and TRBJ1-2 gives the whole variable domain DGGITQSPKYLFRKEGQNVTLSCEQNLNHDAMYWYRQDPGQGLRLIYYSQIVNDFQKGDIAEGYSVSREKKESFPLTVTSAQKNPTAFYLCASSRSQGITNYGYTFGSGTRLTVV.

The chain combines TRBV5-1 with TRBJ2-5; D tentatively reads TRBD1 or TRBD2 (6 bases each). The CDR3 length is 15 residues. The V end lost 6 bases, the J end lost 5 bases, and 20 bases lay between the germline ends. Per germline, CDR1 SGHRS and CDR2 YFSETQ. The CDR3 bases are TGCGCCAGCAACCCTCGAACCCAGGGGAGGGAGACCCAGTACTTC. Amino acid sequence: CASNPRTQGRETQYF.

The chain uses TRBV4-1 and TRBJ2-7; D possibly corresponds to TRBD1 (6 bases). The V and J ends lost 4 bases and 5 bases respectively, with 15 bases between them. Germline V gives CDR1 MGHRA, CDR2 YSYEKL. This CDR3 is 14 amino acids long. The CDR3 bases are TGCGCCAGCAGCCTCCGGGACATAGATCACGAGCAGTACTTC. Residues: CASSLRDIDHEQYF.

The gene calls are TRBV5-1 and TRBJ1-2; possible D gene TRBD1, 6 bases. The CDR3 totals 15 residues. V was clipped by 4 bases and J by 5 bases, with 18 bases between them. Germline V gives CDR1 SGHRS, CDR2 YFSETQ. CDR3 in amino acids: CASSQGHDQRYGYTF. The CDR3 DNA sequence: TGCGCCAGCAGCCAGGGACACGACCAGAGGTATGGCTACACCTTC.

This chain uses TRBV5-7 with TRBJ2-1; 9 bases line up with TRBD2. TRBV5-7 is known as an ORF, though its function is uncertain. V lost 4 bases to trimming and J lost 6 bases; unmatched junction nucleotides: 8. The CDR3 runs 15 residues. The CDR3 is CASSPGLAQCNEQFF. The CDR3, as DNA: TGTGCCAGCAGCCCAGGACTAGCGCAATGCAATGAGCAGTTCTTC.

DNA for the CDR3: TGTGCCAGTAGTATAGAGGGAACCGGCGAGCAGTACTTC. This codes for CASSIEGTGEQYF. The V call is TRBV19, the J call TRBJ2-7; D gene unclear. The CDR3 length is 13 residues. CDR1 and CDR2 (germline): LNHDA, SQIVND (reference sequence). V lost 0 bases to trimming and J lost 6 bases, with 9 bases between them.

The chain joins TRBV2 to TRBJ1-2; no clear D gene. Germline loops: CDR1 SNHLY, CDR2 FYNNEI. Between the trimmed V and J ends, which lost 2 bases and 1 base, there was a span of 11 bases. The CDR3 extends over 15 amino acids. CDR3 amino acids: CASSEMRDHNYGYTF. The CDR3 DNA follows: TGTGCCAGCAGTGAAATGAGGGATCATAACTATGGCTACACCTTC.

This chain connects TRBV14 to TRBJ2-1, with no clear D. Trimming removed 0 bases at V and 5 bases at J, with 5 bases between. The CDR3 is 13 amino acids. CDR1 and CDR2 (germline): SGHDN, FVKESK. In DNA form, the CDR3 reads TGTGCCAGCAGCCAAGATATGGACAATGAGCAGTTCTTC. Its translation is CASSQDMDNEQFF.